This T cell receptor (beta chain) was obtained from a study of blood T cell repertoires in COVID-19. Across the study: Whether acute or convalescent, the COVID-19 samples came from the United States, Italy and Spain.

V lost 0 bases, J lost 1 base, and 10 bases lay in between. The CDR3 has 15 amino acids. In germline, CDR1 is SGHDT, CDR2 YYEEEE. Participant ages covered about 18 to 90 years across 25 or so US areas. Original data processing: Estimates of nucleated cell counts were drawn from the amplification of reference gene primers. Generated by immunoSEQ multiplex PCR, the TCRdb table keeps only in-frame clones and is missing some. V, J and clone size are those of that table, while D and trimming were read from the DNA. The sample holds some 350,000 clones, 80% to 90% seen once. V usage is TRBV5-6 and J usage is TRBJ1-1; D remains ambiguous. This receptor was identified in a woman in her twenties or thirties who had recovered from COVID-19. Input material: PBMCs or T cells enriched from blood (not recorded which). CDR3 DNA: TGTGCCAGCAGCTTGGCGCCTATTGGGAACACTGAAGCTTTCTTT. Its protein is CASSLAPIGNTEAFF.